Below, one T cell receptor beta chain is given with its context. Its antigen is as yet unknown. Healthy bone marrow donors formed the donor group. Germline CDR1 SEHNR, CDR2 FQNEAQ (reference sequence). The CDR3 is 16 amino acids. J was trimmed by 4 bases and V by 6 bases; bases with no gene match: 14. The data stem from a study of cytomegalovirus exposure and HLA in healthy donors. Findings and caveats of the study: For most TCR beta V segments, an earlier analysis put the productive rate at about 90% or about 30% of the time. Per a later analysis, HLA-associated TCR beta chains showed more clonal expansion than other, equally common TCR beta chains. Several top significant clusters appeared, in a later analysis, to be linked to common viral pathogens.

Primers for the PCR totalled 60 Vbeta and 13 Jbeta. Using immunoSEQ multiplex PCR, the repertoire was profiled, and TCRdb retains in-frame clones only, with some absent. The sample lists 100,000 to 150,000 clones; 74% were seen once. This TCR was recovered from a woman aged 45-60 years in good health and CMV-seropositive. The sequenced material came from PBMCs. This chain uses TRBV7-9 with TRBJ2-5, with 7 bases identical to TRBD1. The CDR3 sequence: CASSYRRDSWGETQYF. The CDR3 bases are TGTGCCAGCAGTTATCGCCGGGACAGCTGGGGAGAGACCCAGTACTTC.